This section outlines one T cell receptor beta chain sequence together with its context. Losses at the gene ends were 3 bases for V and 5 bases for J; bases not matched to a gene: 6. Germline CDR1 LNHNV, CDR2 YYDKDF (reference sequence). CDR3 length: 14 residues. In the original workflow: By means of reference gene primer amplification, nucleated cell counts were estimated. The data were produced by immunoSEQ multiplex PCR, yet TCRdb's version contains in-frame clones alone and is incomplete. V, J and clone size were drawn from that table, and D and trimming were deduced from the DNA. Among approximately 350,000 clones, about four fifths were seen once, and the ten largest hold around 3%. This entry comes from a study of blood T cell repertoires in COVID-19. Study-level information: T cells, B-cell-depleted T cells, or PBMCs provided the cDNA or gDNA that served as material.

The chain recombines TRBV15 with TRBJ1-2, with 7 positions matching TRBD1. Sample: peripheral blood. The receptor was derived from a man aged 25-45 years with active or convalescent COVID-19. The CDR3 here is CATSRPGTDYGYTF. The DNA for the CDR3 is TGTGCCACCAGCAGGCCCGGGACAGATTATGGCTACACCTTC.